This record concerns one T cell receptor beta chain sequence. The sample comes from a study of T cells in Graves' hyperthyroidism and ophthalmopathy. This CDR3 region has 13 residues. V was cut by 3 bases and J by 8 bases, with 13 bases left in between. Germline CDR1 is DFQATT and CDR2 is SNEGSKA (reference sequence). The study enrolled patients aged 18 to 65 with newly diagnosed hyperthyroidism of under 2 months' duration. It was RNA transcripts that yielded the amplified TCR beta CDR3 regions. First-round RT-PCR of the TCR CDR3 relied on the HTBI primer set. MiXCR, applied by TCRdb to the multiplex PCR reads, yields one record per CDR3 protein. This sample has 210,000 or so distinct CDR3 sequences, with approximately 17% found just once.

The sequencing input was blood. This clonotype originated in a man in his fifties with Graves' hyperthyroidism. V and J are TRBV20-1 and TRBJ1-4; D is possibly TRBD1 (6 bases). The CDR3 reads CSASYRVEEKLFF. The CDR3 DNA reads TGCAGTGCTAGTTACAGGGTCGAAGAAAAACTGTTTTTT.